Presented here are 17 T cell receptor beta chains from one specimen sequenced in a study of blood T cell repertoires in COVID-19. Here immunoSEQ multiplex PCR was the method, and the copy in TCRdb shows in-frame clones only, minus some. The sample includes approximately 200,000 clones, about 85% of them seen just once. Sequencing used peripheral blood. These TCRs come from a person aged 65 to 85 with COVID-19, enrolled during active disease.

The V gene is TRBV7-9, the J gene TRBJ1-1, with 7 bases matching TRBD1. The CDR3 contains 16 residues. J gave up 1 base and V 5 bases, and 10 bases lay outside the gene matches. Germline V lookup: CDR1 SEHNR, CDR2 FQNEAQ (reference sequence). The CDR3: CASSGAQGMENTEAFF. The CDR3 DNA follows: TGTGCCAGCAGCGGAGCACAGGGGATGGAGAACACTGAAGCTTTCTTT.

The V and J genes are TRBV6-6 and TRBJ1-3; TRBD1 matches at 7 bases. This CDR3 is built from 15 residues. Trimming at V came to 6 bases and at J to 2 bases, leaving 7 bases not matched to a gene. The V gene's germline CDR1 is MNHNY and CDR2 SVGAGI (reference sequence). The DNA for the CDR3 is TGTGCCAGCAGCCTTGACAGGGACCCTGGAAACACCATATATTTT. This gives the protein CASSLDRDPGNTIYF.

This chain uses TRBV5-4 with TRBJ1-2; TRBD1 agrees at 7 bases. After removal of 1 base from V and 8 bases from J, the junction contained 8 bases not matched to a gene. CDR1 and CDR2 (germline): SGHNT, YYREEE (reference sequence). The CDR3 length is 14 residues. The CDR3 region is CASSLQQGLRGYTF. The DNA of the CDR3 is TGTGCCAGCAGCTTGCAACAGGGGCTTCGCGGCTACACCTTC.

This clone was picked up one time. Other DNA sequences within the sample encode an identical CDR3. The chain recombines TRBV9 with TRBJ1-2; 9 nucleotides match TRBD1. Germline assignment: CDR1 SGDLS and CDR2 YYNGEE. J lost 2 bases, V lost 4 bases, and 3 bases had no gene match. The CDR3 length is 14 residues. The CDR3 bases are TGTGCCAGCAGCCTTGGACAGGGGAACTATGGCTACACCTTC. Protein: CASSLGQGNYGYTF. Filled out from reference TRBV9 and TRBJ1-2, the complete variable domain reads DSGVTQTPKHLITATGQRVTLRCSPRSGDLSVYWYQQSLDQGLQFLIQYYNGEERAKGNILERFSAQQFPDLHSELNLSSLELGDSALYFCASSLGQGNYGYTFGSGTRLTVV.

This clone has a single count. CDR3 nucleotide sequence: TGTGCCAGCAGCCGGACAACAACTAATGAAAAACTGTTTTTT. Residues: CASSRTTTNEKLFF. The chain recombines TRBV4-2 with TRBJ1-4; TRBD1 is a possible D gene (5 bases). V was clipped by 4 bases and J by 0 bases, with 6 bases between them. CDR1 and CDR2 from the germline V gene are LGHNA and YNFKEQ. The CDR3 is made up of 14 amino acids.

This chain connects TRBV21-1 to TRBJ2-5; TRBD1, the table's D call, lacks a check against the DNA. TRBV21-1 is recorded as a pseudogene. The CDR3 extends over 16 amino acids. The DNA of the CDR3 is TGTGCCAGCAGCAAAGTTACAGGGTGGTACCAAGAGACCCAGTACTTC. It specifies CASSKVTGWYQETQYF.

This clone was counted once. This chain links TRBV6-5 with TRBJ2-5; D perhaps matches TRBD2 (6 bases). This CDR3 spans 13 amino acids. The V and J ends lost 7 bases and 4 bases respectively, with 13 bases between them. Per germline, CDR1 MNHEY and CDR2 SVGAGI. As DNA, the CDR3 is TGTGCCAGCATCAAAGGAGGGAGAGAGACCCAGTACTTC. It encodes CASIKGGRETQYF.

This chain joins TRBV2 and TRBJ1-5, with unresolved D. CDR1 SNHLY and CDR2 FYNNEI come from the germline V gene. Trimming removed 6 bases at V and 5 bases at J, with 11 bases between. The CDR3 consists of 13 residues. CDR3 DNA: TGTGCCAGCAGAGCAATTACAGATCAGCCCCAGCATTTT. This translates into CASRAITDQPQHF.

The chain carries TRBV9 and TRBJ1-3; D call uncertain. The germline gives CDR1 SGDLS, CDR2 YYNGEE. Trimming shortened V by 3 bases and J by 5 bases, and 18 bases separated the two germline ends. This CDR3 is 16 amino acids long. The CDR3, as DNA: TGTGCCAGCAGCGCCGAGGGATGGGGAGCGAGAAACACCATATATTTT. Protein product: CASSAEGWGARNTIYF.

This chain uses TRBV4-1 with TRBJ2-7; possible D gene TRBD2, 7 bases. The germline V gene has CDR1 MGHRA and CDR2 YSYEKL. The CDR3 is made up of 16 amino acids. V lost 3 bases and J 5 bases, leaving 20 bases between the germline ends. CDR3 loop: CASSQGPVGAGDEQYF. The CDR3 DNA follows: TGCGCCAGCAGCCAGGGGCCTGTGGGGGCGGGGGACGAGCAGTACTTC.

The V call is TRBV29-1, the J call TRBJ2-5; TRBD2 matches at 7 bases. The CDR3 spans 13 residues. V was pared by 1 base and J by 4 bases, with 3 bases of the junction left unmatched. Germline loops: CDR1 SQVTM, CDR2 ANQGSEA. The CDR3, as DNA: TGCAGCGTTGAAGTTATAGCGGGAGAGACCCAGTACTTC. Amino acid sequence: CSVEVIAGETQYF.

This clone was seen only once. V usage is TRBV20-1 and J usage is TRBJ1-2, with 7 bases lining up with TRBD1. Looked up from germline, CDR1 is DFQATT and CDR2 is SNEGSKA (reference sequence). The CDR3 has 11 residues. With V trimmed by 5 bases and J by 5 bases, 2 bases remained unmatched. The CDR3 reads CSARDRYGYTF. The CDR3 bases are TGCAGTGCTCGGGACAGATATGGCTACACCTTC.

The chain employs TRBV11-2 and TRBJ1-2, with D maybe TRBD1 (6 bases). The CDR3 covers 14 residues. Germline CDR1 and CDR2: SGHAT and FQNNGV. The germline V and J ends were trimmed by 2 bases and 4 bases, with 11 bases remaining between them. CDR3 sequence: CASSLRGGTYGYTF. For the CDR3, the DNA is TGTGCCAGCAGCTTAAGGGGGGGGACCTATGGCTACACCTTC.

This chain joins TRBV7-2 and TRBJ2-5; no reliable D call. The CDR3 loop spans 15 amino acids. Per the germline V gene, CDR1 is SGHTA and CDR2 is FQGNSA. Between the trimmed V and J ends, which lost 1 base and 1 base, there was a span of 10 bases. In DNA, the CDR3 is TGTGCCAGCAGCTTAGAACCACACACCCAAGAGACCCAGTACTTC. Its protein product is CASSLEPHTQETQYF.

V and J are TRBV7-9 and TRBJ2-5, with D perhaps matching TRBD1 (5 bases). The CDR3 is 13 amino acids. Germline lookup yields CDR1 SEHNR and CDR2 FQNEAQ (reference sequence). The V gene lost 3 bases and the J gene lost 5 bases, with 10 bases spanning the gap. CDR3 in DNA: TGTGCCAGCAGCTTGCAGGGCTGGGAGACCCAGTACTTC. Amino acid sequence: CASSLQGWETQYF.

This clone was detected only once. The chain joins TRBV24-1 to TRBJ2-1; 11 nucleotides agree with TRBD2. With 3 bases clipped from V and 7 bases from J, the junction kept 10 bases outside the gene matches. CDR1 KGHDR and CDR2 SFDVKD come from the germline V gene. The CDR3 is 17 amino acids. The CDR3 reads CATSDPIAGGPRNEQFF. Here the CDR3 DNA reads TGTGCCACCAGTGATCCTATAGCGGGAGGGCCTCGGAATGAGCAGTTCTTC.

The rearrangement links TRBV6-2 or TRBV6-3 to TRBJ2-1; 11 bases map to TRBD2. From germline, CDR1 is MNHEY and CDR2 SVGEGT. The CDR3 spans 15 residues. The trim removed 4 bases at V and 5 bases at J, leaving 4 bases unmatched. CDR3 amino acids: CASSSRTSGHNEQFF. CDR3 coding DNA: TGTGCCAGCAGTTCAAGGACTAGCGGGCACAATGAGCAGTTCTTC.